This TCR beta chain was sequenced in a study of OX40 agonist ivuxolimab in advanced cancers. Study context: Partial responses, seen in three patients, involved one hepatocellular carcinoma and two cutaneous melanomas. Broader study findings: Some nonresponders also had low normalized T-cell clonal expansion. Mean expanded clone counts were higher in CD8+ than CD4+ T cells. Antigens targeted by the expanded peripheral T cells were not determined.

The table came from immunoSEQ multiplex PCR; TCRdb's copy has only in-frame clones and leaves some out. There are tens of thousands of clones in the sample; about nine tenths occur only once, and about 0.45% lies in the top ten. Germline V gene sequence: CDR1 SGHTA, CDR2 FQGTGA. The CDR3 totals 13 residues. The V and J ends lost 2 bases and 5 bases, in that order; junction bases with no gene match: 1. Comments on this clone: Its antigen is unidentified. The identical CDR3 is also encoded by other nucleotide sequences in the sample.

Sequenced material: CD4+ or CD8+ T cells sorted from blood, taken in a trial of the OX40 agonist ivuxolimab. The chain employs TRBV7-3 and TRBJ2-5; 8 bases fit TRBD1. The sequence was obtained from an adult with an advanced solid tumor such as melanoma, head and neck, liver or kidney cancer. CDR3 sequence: CASSLGQGETQYF. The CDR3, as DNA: TGTGCCAGCAGCTTAGGACAGGGTGAGACCCAGTACTTC.